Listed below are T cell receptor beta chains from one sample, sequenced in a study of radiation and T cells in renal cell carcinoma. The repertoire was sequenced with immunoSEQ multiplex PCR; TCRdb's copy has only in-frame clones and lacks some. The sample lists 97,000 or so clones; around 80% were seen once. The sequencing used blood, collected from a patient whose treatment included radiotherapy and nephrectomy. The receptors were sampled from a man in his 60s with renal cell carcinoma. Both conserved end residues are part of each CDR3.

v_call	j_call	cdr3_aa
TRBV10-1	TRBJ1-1	CASSETRRNTEAFF
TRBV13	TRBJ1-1	CASSPQGRGGNTEAFF
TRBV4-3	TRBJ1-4	CASSRQGSDEKLFF
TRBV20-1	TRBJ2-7	CSASDSNEQYF
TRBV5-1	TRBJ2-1	CASSITGSRDEQFF
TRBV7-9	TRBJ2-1	CASSRPGGRVNEQFF
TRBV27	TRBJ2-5	CASSLSIGTSGSGAQYF
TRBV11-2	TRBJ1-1	CASSLWYREEAFF
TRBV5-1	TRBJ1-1	CASSWGDRENTEAFF
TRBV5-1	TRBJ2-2	CASSLDGTGRTGELFF
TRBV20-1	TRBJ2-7	CSAASTYEQYF
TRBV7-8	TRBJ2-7	CASSLAGGYDEQYF
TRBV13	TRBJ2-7	CASSYFGGSSYEQYF
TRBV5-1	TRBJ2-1	CASRVSSGSGSEQFF
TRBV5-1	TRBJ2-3	CASTAQGRTSTDTQYF
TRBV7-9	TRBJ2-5	CASSLFGVGETQYF
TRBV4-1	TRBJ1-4	CASSRPDNSWDSEKLFF
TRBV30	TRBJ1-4	CAWTGPPGQHEKLFF
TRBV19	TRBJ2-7	CASSRPTASYEQYF
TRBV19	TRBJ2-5	CASRPGAAGETQYF
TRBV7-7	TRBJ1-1	CASSLRMNTEAFF
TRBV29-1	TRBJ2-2	CSVWSRGELFF
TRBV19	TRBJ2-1	CASRTLSGSYNEQFF
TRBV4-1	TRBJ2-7	CASSSGTGDYEQYF
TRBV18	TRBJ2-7	CASSPPGLAEEQYF
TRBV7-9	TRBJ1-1	CASSFDTPKAFF
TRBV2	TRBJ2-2	CASSMWASGELFF
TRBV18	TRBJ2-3	CASSPRNGNTDTQYF
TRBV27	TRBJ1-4	CASSLYRGRPEKLFF
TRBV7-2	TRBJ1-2	CASSLSGSNYGYTF
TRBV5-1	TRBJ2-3	CASSEGLATDTQYF
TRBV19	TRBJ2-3	CASSTQGADTQYF
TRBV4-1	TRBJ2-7	CASSLSQPYEQYF
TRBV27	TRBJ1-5	CASGRGNQPQHF
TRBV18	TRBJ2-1	CASSRLAGENEQFF
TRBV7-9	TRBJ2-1	CASSPRQGRPRSYNEQFF
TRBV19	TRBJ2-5	CASCPAPGGAGTQYF
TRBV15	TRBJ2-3	CATSRDQGGKTSVTDTQYF
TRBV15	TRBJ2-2	CATSRDLAGELFF
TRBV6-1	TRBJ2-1	CAIALGLGVDEQFF
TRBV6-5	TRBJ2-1	CATKQPLPQVIKQFF
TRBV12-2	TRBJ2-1	CASRSAGQGSHIMEQFF
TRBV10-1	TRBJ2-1	CASSEQGRGDEQFF
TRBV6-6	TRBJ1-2	CASSYPTNGYTF
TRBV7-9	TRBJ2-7	CASSFSLAGAGEQYF
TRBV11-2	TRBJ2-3	CASSPRGTDTQYF
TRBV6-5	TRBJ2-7	CASSSTGSYEQYF
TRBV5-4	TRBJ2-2	CASSLQGARTGELFF
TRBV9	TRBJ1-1	CASGDATEAFF
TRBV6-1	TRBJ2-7	CASIIVGSNYEQYF
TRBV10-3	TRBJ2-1	CAISPTSGKGNEQFF
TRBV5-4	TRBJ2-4	CASSLAWGSGNIQYF
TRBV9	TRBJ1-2	CASSGETGAGEGYTF